Listed here are 15 T cell receptor beta chains from one sample, sequenced in a study of blood T cells in healthy people across ages (dated by TCRdb to between 2015 and 2017). Library creation used 5' RACE. This sample was sequenced with an Illumina HiSeq 2500. A second roughly 7 to 11 cycle PCR used a sample-barcoded 5' primer and a J-beta primer mix. TCRdb reran the public reads through fastp at Q25 and MiXCR, keeping productive beta chains. Each CDR3 protein appears once, grouped with its most common genes and DNA. The sample table holds under 2,000,000 distinct CDR3 sequences, of which approximately 50% were seen once. The top ten clonotypes cover approximately 2% of the sample. Sequences were obtained from blood. The receptors originated from a woman aged 40 to 49 in good health.

The table lists this clonotype with a count of one. The V and J genes are TRBV28 and TRBJ2-1; 9 bases line up with TRBD2. The CDR3 runs to 16 residues. Germline V gene data show CDR1 as MDHEN and CDR2 as SYDVKM. Trimming at V came to 0 bases and at J to 9 bases, leaving 9 bases not matched to a gene. Here the CDR3 reads CASSLWGFRGGAEQFF. DNA of the CDR3: TGTGCCAGCAGTTTATGGGGGTTTCGCGGGGGGGCTGAGCAGTTCTTC.

The chain's CDR3 is CASSSTGIRSNEQFF. The CDR3 region has the DNA TGTGCCAGCAGTTCGACAGGAATAAGGTCCAATGAGCAGTTCTTC. The gene calls are TRBV12-3 or TRBV12-4 and TRBJ2-1; D perhaps matches TRBD1 (6 bases). CDR3 length equals 15 residues. Deletions cut 4 bases from V and 6 bases from J, with 16 bases between.

This chain connects TRBV25-1 to TRBJ1-1; D may be TRBD1 (5 bases). The CDR3 is 13 amino acids. Per the germline V gene, CDR1 is MGHDK and CDR2 is SYGVNS. V lost 3 bases to trimming and J lost 6 bases, with 11 bases between them. CDR3 DNA: TGTGCCAGCAGTGATTGGGGGGACGCTGAAGCTTTCTTT. Translation: CASSDWGDAEAFF.

There are a few counts of this clonotype. J is TRBJ1-5 and V is TRBV4-1, with D possibly being TRBD1 (6 bases). Germline assignment: CDR1 MGHRA and CDR2 YSYEKL. V lost 1 base and J lost 4, with 14 bases in between. This CDR3 comprises 16 residues. The CDR3 coding sequence is TGCGCCAGCAGCCAAGCCTCCGGGACATCGAATCAGCCCCAGCATTTT. This encodes CASSQASGTSNQPQHF.

This rearrangement joins TRBV6-5 to TRBJ2-3; 8 bases match TRBD1. Germline loops: CDR1 MNHEY, CDR2 SVGAGI. The V and J ends lost 5 bases and 4 bases, in that order; junction bases with no gene match: 11. This CDR3 is 16 amino acids long. The CDR3 DNA sequence: TGTGCCAGCAGTCACCAGGGGGCGGGCGGCGCAGATACGCAGTATTTT. Encoded protein: CASSHQGAGGADTQYF.

There are a few counts of this clonotype. The chain has TRBV7-3 and TRBJ2-5, with TRBD2 matching 8 bases. V shed 5 bases, J shed 6 bases, and the junction held 5 bases outside the gene matches. This CDR3 is 13 amino acids long. Looked up from germline, CDR1 is SGHTA and CDR2 is FQGTGA. For the CDR3, the DNA is TGTGCCAGCAGCCGAGCGGGGGAACAGACCCAGTACTTC. It specifies CASSRAGEQTQYF.

In its sample, this clonotype was seen a few times. The chain carries TRBV15 and TRBJ1-2; D remains unclear. The CDR3 is 16 amino acids. Germline assignment: CDR1 LNHNV and CDR2 YYDKDF (reference sequence). V lost 0 bases and J 0 bases, leaving 11 bases between the germline ends. The CDR3 coding sequence is TGTGCCACCAGCAGAGATCCCACACCTTCTAACTATGGCTACACCTTC. It codes for CATSRDPTPSNYGYTF.

This clonotype has more than one count but fewer than ten. The chain is built from TRBV7-2 and TRBJ2-1; D unclear. V lost 1 base, J lost 15 bases, and 13 bases lay in between. This CDR3 has 12 residues. The germline V gene encodes CDR1 SGHTA and CDR2 FQGNSA. CDR3 sequence: CASSLGSSALFF. The CDR3 DNA follows: TGTGCCAGCAGCTTAGGGTCGTCGGCCCTGTTCTTC.

The rearrangement joins TRBV7-9 to TRBJ2-1; maybe TRBD1 (6 bases). The DNA end favors TRBJ2-7, so the J call may be wrong. This CDR3 spans 15 amino acids. Germline V gene data show CDR1 as SEHNR and CDR2 as FQNEAQ (reference sequence). As DNA, the CDR3 is TGTGCCAGCAGCACCGGGACAAGTTCCTACAATGAGCAGTACTTC. As protein: CASSTGTSSYNEQYF.

This clonotype was observed a single time. The V and J genes are TRBV7-2 and TRBJ2-4; D may be TRBD2 (5 bases). V was trimmed by 5 bases and J by 15 bases, leaving 26 bases between them. Germline values: CDR1 SGHTA, CDR2 FQGNSA. The CDR3 is made up of 15 amino acids. CDR3 region: CASSRSGYLYGELYF. CDR3 nucleotides: TGTGCCAGCAGCCGGTCGGGGTACCTGTACGGCGAGCTGTACTTC.

V gene TRBV7-9 combines with J gene TRBJ1-6, with D possibly TRBD1 on 6 matching bases. V lost 5 bases to trimming and J lost 10 bases, with 24 bases between them. The CDR3 runs to 17 residues. Germline V CDR1 and CDR2: SEHNR, FQNEAQ (reference sequence). The DNA for the CDR3 is TGTGCCAGCAGCCTAGACTCAGGGCAGGGACAAAACTCACCCCTCCACTTT. Its protein is CASSLDSGQGQNSPLHF.

The chain links TRBV6-5 to TRBJ2-1; TRBD2 might be the D (5 bases). The V gene's germline CDR1 is MNHEY and CDR2 SVGAGI. The CDR3 runs 11 residues. Trimming took 10 bases from V and 9 from J, leaving 13 bases between them. CDR3 sequence (DNA): TGTGCCACTACGAGCGGAGGTGAGCAGTTCTTC. Translated: CATTSGGEQFF.

This rearrangement joins TRBV2 to TRBJ1-5; D gene uncertain. Germline V gene sequence: CDR1 SNHLY, CDR2 FYNNEI. CDR3 size: 14 residues. The ends were cut back, 6 bases at V and 0 bases at J, with 9 bases in the middle. The CDR3 DNA sequence: TGTGCCAGCAGGTTAGACACTAGCAATCAGCCCCAGCATTTT. Its protein is CASRLDTSNQPQHF.

In DNA form, the CDR3 reads TGTGCCAGCAGCGTCCGACTAGCGGGAGCTCCAGATACGCAGTATTTT. Its translation is CASSVRLAGAPDTQYF. The gene calls are TRBV9 and TRBJ2-3, with 12 bases that match TRBD2. Trimming took 2 bases from V and 4 from J; bases not matched to a gene: 5. The CDR3 runs 16 residues. CDR1 and CDR2 from the germline V gene are SGDLS and YYNGEE.

The rearrangement uses TRBV9 and TRBJ1-6, with D perhaps matching TRBD1 (5 bases). CDR1 and CDR2 (germline): SGDLS, YYNGEE. The V end was cut by 0 bases, the J end by 8 bases, with 24 bases between. The CDR3 length is 19 residues. The CDR3 sequence is CASSVAIGGGATGDSPLHF. The CDR3 DNA follows: TGTGCCAGCAGCGTAGCTATCGGGGGGGGAGCCACAGGTGATTCACCCCTCCACTTT.